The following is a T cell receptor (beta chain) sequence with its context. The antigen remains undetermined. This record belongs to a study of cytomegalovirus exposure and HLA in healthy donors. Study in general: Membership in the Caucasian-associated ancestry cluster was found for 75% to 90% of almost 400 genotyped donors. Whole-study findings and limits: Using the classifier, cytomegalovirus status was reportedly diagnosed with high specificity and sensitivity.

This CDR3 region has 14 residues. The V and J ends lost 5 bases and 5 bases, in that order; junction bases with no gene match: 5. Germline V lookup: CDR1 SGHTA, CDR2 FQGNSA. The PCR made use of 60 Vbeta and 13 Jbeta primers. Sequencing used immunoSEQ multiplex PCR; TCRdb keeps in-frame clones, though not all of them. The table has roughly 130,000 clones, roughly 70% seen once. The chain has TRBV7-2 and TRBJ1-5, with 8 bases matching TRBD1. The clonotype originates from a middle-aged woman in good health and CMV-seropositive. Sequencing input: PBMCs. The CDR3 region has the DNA TGTGCCAGCAGCCCAGGACAGGGAGATCAGCCCCAGCATTTT. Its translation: CASSPGQGDQPQHF.